Following are 3 T cell receptor beta chains from one sample sequenced in a study of cytomegalovirus exposure and HLA in healthy donors. 13 Jbeta primers and 60 Vbeta primers were used for the PCR. TCRdb keeps only in-frame clones here, not all; method: immunoSEQ multiplex PCR. The sample contains some 140,000 clones, roughly 77% of which appear only once. Sequencing was carried out using PBMCs. The receptors derive from a female donor in good health and CMV-seronegative.

The chain recombines TRBV7-9 with TRBJ1-4; perhaps TRBD1 as D (5 bases). The germline gives CDR1 SEHNR, CDR2 FQNEAQ (reference sequence). The CDR3 consists of 15 residues. Trimming removed 0 bases at V and 3 bases at J, with 8 bases between. The CDR3 loop reads CASSLAPGPNEKLFF. As DNA, the CDR3 is TGTGCCAGCAGCTTAGCGCCAGGGCCTAATGAAAAACTGTTTTTT.

The genes are TRBV5-1 and TRBJ1-5; maybe TRBD1 (6 bases). The CDR3 spans 13 residues. Between the trimmed V and J ends, which lost 4 bases and 4 bases, there was a span of 9 bases. Germline-derived CDR1 and CDR2 are SGHRS and YFSETQ. The CDR3 coding sequence is TGCGCCAGCAGCCGGGACACAAATCAGCCCCAGCATTTT. Translating it yields CASSRDTNQPQHF.

V gene TRBV7-3 combines with J gene TRBJ1-1; D uncertain. CDR1 SGHTA and CDR2 FQGTGA come from the germline V gene. The CDR3 covers 13 residues. V lost 5 bases and J 1 base, leaving 8 bases between the germline ends. Here the CDR3 reads CASSPQSNTEAFF. The CDR3 nucleotides read TGTGCCAGCAGCCCCCAGTCGAACACTGAAGCTTTCTTT.